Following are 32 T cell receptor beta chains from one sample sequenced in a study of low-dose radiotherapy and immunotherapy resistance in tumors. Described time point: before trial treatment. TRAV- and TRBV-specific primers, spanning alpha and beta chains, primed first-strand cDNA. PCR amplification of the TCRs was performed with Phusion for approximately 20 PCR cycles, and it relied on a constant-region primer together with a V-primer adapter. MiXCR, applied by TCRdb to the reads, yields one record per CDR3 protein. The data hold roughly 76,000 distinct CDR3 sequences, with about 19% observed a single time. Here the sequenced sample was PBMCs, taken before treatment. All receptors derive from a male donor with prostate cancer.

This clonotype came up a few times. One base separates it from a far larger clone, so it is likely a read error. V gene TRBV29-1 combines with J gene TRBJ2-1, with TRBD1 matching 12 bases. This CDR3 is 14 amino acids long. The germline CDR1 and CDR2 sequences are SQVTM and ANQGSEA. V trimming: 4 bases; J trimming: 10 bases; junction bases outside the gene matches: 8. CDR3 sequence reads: CSVGKGTGGNEQFF. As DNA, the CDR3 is TGCAGCGTTGGCAAGGGGACAGGGGGCAACGAGCAGTTCTTC.

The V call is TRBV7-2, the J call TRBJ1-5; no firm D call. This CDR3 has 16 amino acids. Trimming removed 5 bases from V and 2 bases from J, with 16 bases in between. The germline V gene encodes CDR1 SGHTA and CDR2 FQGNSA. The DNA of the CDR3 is TGTGCCAGCAGCCAACCTGGAAAATCTGGCAATCAGCCCCAGCATTTT. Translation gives CASSQPGKSGNQPQHF.

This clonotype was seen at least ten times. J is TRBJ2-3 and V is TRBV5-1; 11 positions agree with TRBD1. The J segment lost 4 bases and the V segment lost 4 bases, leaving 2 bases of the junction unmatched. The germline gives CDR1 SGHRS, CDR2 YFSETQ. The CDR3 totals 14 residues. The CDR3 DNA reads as TGCGCCAGCAGCCAGGGACAGGGGGCAGATACGCAGTATTTT. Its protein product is CASSQGQGADTQYF.

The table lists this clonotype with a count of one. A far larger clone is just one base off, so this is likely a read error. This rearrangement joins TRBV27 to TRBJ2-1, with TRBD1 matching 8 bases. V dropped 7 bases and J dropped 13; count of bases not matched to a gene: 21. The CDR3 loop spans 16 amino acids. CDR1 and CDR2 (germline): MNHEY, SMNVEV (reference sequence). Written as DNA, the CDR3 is TGTGCCAGCACAGGACAGGGAAGGAGTGGGCAAGAGACCCAGTTCTTC. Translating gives CASTGQGRSGQETQFF.

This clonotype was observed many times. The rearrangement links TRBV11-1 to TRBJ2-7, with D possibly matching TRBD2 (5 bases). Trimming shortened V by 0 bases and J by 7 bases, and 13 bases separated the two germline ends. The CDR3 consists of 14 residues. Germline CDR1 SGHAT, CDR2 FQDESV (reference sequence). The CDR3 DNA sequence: TGTGCCAGCAGCTTAGCTGTGGTCAGCGGAGAGCAGTACTTC. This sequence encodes CASSLAVVSGEQYF.

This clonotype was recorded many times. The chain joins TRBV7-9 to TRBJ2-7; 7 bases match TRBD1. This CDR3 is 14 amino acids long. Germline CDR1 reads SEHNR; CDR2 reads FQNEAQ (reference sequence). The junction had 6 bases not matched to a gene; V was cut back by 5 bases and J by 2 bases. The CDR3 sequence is CASSRPGQTYEQYF. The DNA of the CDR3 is TGTGCCAGCAGCCGTCCGGGACAGACCTACGAGCAGTACTTC.

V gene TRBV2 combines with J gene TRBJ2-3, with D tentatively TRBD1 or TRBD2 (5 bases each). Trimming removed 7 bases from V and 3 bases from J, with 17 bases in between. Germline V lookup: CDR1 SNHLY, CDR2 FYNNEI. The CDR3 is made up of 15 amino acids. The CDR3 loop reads CASTGSRGATDTQYF. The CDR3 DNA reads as TGTGCCAGCACCGGTTCGAGGGGCGCGACAGATACGCAGTATTTT.

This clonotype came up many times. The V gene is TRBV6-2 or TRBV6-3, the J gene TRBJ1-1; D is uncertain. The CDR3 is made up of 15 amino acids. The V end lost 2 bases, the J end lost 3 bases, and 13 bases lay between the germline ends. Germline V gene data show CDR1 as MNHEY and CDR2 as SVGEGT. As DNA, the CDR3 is TGTGCCAGCAGTTACGGCGGCGGCAGTTACACTGAAGCTTTCTTT. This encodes CASSYGGGSYTEAFF.

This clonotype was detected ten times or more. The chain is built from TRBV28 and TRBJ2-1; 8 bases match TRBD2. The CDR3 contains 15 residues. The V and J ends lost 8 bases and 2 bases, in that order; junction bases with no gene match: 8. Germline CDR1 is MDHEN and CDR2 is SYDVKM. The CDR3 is CASGPAGGTYNEQFF. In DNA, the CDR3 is TGTGCCAGCGGCCCGGCGGGAGGTACCTACAATGAGCAGTTCTTC.

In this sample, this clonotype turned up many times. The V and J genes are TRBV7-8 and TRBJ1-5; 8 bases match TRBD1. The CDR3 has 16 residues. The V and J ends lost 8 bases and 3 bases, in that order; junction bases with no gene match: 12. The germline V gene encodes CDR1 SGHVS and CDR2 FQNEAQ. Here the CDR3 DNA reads TGTGCCAGCTCTCAAGGAGACAGGGGAATCAATCAGCCCCAGCATTTT. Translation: CASSQGDRGINQPQHF. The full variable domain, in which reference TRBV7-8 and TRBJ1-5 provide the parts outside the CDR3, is GAGVSQSPRYKVAKRGQDVALRCDPISGHVSLFWYQQALGQGPEFLTYFQNEAQLDKSGLPSDRFFAERPEGSVSTLKIQRTQQEDSAVYLCASSQGDRGINQPQHFGDGTRLSIL.

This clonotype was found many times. The CDR3 DNA reads TGTGCCAGCAGCTTTCGCCAGGCCTCTGGGGCCAACGTCCTGACTTTC. Its translation: CASSFRQASGANVLTF. The chain joins TRBV5-4 to TRBJ2-6; the D is unclear. Germline V gene sequence: CDR1 SGHNT, CDR2 YYREEE (reference sequence). The CDR3 length is 16 residues. The V and J ends lost 2 bases and 0 bases respectively, with 9 bases between them.

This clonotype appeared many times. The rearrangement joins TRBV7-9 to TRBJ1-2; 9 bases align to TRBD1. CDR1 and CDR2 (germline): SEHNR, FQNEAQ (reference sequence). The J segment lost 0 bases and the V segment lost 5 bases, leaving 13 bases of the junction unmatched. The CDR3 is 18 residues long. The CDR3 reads CASSPRDRDFVSNYGYTF. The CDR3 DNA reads TGTGCCAGCAGCCCAAGGGACAGGGACTTTGTATCTAACTATGGCTACACCTTC.

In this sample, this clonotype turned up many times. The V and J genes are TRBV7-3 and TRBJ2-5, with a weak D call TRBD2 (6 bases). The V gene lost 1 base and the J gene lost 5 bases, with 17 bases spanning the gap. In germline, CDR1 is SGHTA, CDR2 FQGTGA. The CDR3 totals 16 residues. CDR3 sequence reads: CASSLSGDFSRETQYF. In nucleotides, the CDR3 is TGTGCCAGCAGCTTAAGTGGGGACTTTTCACGGGAGACCCAGTACTTC.

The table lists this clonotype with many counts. The CDR3 nucleotides are TGTGCCACCAGCAGAGTTCGCGGGACAGGGGCCGGGGAGCTGTTTTTT. It translates to CATSRVRGTGAGELFF. This chain links TRBV15 with TRBJ2-2; 10 bases line up with TRBD1. The V gene's germline CDR1 is LNHNV and CDR2 YYDKDF (reference sequence). The CDR3 has 16 residues. V dropped 1 base and J dropped 6; count of bases not matched to a gene: 5.

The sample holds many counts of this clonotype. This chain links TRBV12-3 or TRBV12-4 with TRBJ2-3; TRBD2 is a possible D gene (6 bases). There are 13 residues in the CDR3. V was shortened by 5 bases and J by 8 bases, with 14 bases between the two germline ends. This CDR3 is CASSTRLEGTQYF. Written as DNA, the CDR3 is TGTGCCAGCAGTACCAGACTAGAGGGTACGCAGTATTTT.

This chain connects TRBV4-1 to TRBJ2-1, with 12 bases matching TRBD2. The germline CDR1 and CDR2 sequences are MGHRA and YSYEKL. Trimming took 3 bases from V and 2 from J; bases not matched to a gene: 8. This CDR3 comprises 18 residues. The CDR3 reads CASSHEPTSGGPYNEQFF. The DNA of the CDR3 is TGCGCCAGCAGCCACGAACCCACTAGCGGGGGGCCCTACAATGAGCAGTTCTTC.

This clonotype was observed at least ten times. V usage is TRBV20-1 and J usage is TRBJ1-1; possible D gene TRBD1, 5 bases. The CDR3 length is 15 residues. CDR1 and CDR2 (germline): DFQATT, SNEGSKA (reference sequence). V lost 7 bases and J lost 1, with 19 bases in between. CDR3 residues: CSVPFRGGGNTEAFF. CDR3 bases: TGCAGTGTTCCTTTTCGGGGGGGGGGGAACACTGAAGCTTTCTTT.

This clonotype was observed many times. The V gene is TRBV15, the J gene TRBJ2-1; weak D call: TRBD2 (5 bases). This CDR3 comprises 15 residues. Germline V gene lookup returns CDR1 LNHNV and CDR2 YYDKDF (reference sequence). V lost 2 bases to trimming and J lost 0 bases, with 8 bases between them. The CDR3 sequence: CATSRRSGSYNEQFF. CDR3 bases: TGTGCCACCAGCAGAAGAAGCGGCTCCTACAATGAGCAGTTCTTC. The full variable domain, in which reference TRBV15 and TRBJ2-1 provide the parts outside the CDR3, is DAMVIQNPRYQVTQFGKPVTLSCSQTLNHNVMYWYQQKSSQAPKLLFHYYDKDFNNEADTPDNFQSRRPNTSFCFLDIRSPGLGDTAMYLCATSRRSGSYNEQFFGPGTRLTVL.

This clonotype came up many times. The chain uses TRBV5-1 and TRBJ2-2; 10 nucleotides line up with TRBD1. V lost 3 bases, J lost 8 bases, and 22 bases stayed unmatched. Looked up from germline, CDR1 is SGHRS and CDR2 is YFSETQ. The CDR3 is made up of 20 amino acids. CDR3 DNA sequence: TGCGCCAGCAGCTACGCCTCGACAGGGGGCGGGTTTCGTCCCGGAGGGGAGCTGTTTTTT. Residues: CASSYASTGGGFRPGGELFF.

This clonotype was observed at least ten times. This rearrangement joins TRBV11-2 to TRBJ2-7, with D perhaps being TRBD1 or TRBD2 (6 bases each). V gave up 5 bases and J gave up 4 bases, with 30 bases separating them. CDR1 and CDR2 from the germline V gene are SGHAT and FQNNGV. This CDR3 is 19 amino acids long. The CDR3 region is CASSNRLGGGVPVDYEQYF. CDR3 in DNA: TGTGCCAGCAGCAACCGACTTGGAGGGGGTGTTCCTGTTGATTACGAGCAGTACTTC.

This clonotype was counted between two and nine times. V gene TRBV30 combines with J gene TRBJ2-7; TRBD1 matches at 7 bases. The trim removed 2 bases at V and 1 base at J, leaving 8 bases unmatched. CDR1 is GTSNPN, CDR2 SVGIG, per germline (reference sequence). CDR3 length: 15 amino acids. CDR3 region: CAWSKKQGRSYEQYF. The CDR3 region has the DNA TGTGCCTGGAGTAAGAAACAGGGGCGATCCTACGAGCAGTACTTC.

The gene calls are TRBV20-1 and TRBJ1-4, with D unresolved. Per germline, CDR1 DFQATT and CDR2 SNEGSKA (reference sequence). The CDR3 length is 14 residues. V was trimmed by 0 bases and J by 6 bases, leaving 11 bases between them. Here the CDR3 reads CSARDPRRDEKLFF. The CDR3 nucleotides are TGCAGTGCTAGAGACCCCAGACGGGATGAAAAACTGTTTTTT.

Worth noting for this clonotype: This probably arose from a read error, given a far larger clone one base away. CDR3 nucleotide sequence: TGTGCCAGCAGCGTAGGCACCGTCGGCGATGAGCAGTACTTC. Translated, it gives CASSVGTVGDEQYF. The gene calls are TRBV9 and TRBJ2-5; D remains unclear. This CDR3 region has 14 residues. Trimming took off 0 bases at V and 11 bases at J, with 17 bases between the two ends. The V gene's germline CDR1 is SGDLS and CDR2 YYNGEE.

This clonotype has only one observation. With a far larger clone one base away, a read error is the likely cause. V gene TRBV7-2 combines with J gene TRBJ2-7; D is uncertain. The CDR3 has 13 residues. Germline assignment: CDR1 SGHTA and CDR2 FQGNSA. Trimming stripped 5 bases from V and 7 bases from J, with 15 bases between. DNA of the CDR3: TGTGCCAGCAGCACCGGCTCCTACAATGAGCAGTACTTC. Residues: CASSTGSYNEQYF.

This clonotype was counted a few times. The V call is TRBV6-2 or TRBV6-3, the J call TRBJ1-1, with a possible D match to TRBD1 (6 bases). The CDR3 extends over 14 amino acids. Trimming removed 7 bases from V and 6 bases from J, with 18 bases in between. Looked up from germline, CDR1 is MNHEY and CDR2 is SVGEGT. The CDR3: CASIPQGSDAEAFF. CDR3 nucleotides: TGTGCCAGCATCCCTCAGGGGAGCGACGCTGAAGCTTTCTTT.

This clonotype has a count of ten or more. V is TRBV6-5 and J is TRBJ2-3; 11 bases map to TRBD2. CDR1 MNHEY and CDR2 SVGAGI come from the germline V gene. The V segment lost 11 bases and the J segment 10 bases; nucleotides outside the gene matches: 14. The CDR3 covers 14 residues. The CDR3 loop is CARRLAGWPRSQYF. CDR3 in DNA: TGTGCCCGCCGACTAGCGGGGTGGCCTCGGTCGCAGTATTTT.

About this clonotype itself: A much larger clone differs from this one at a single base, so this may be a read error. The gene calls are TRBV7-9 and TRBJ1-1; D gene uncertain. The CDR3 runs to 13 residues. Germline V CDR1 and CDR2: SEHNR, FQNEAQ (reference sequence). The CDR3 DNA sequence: TGTGTCAGCAGCTCCCGCCAGAACACTGAAGCTTTCTTT. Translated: CVSSSRQNTEAFF.

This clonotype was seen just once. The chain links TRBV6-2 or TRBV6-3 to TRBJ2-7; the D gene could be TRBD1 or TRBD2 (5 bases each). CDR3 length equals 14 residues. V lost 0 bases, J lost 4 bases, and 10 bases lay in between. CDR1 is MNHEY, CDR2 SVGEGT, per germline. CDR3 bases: TGTGCCAGCAGTTACTCCGGGACGAATTACGAGCAGTACTTC. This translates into CASSYSGTNYEQYF.

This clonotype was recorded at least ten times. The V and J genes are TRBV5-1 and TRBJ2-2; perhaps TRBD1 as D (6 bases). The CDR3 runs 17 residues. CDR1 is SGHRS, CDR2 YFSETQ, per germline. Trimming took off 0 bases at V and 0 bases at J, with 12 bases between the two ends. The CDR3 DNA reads TGCGCCAGCAGCTTGGGCAGGGGAGTTGCGAACACCGGGGAGCTGTTTTTT. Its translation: CASSLGRGVANTGELFF.

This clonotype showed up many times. CDR3 amino acids: CASSPGGRSPLHF. Written as DNA, the CDR3 is TGCGCCAGCAGCCCTGGGGGCCGTTCACCCCTCCACTTT. J is TRBJ1-6 and V is TRBV5-1; D may be TRBD1 (6 bases). V was clipped by 4 bases and J by 9 bases, with 11 bases between them. Germline V gene sequence: CDR1 SGHRS, CDR2 YFSETQ. The CDR3 loop spans 13 amino acids.

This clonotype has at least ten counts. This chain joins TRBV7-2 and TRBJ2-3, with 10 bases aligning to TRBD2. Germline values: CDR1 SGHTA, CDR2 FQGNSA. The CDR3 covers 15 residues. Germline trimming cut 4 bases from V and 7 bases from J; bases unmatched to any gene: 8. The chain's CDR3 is CASSSTSGVQHTQYF. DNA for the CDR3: TGTGCCAGCAGCTCAACTAGCGGGGTTCAGCATACGCAGTATTTT.

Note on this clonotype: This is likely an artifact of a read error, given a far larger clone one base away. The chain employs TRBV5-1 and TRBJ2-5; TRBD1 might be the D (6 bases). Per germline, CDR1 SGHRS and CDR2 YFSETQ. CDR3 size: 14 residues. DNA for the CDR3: TGTGCCAGCAGCTCGAGACAGGACGGAGAGACCCAGTACTTC. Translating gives CASSSRQDGETQYF.